This T cell receptor (beta chain) was recovered during a study of blood T cell repertoires in COVID-19. V dropped 3 bases and J dropped 9; count of bases not matched to a gene: 5. The CDR3 loop spans 14 amino acids. Germline CDR1 is MGHRA and CDR2 is YSYEKL. Method: immunoSEQ multiplex PCR; TCRdb's copy keeps in-frame clones and lacks some. The table records approximately 300,000 clones, approximately 91% of them present only once. This receptor was obtained from a woman younger than 45 who had been exposed to COVID-19. Sequenced sample: PBMCs or T cells enriched from blood (not recorded which). The chain has TRBV4-1 and TRBJ2-1; TRBD1 aligns across 10 bases. CDR3 coding DNA: TGCGCCAGCAGCCACGGACAGGGGGAGAGTGAGCAGTTCTTC. It encodes CASSHGQGESEQFF.